A selection of T cell receptor beta chains follows, all from one sample in a study of beta chain features in type 1 diabetes. TCRdb's copy holds only in-frame clones and misses some; the assay was immunoSEQ multiplex PCR. The sample carries 140,000 to 150,000 clones, under 60% recorded once. Sequenced material: Tregs from blood. These TCRs come from a young man in good health. The CDR3 runs from the conserved cysteine through the conserved F or W. A D gene is named only where the DNA matches it firmly. Some rows have no size entry. The others give once, few or many, or a class for an expanded clone.

cdr3_aa | cdr3_nt | v_call | clone_size | j_call | d_call
CAISRSGGQGRGNQPQHF | TGTGCCATCAGCCGAAGTGGGGGACAGGGTAGGGGCAATCAGCCCCAGCATTTT | TRBV10-3 | - | TRBJ1-5 | TRBD1
CSVAQTSSADTQYF | TGCAGCGTAGCCCAAACTAGTAGCGCAGATACGCAGTATTTT | TRBV29-1 | - | TRBJ2-3 | -
CASSLGRQGYYGYTF | TGTGCCAGCAGCCTAGGACGACAGGGTTACTATGGCTACACCTTC | TRBV7-2 | few | TRBJ1-2 | TRBD1
CASSQGADTQYF | TGTGCCAGCTCACAGGGGGCAGATACGCAGTATTTT | TRBV18 | - | TRBJ2-3 | -
CASSGGRVQFF | TGTGCCAGCAGCGGTGGGCGGGTGCAGTTCTTC | TRBV9 | - | TRBJ2-1 | -
CASSRRLDGTDTQYF | TGTGCCAGCAGTCGAAGACTAGACGGCACAGATACGCAGTATTTT | TRBV14 | - | TRBJ2-3 | -
CASSQLSGSNNEQFF | TGTGCCAGCAGCCAACTTAGCGGGAGCAACAATGAGCAGTTCTTC | TRBV7-2 | - | TRBJ2-1 | TRBD2
CASSYGGGDYGYTF | TGTGCCAGCAGTTACGGAGGGGGCGACTATGGCTACACCTTC | TRBV6-5 | - | TRBJ1-2 | TRBD1
CASSIGLTGAEQYF | TGTGCCAGTAGTATAGGCTTGACAGGGGCCGAGCAGTACTTC | TRBV19 | once | TRBJ2-7 | TRBD1
CAWNRDRGQPQHF | TGTGCCTGGAACCGGGACAGGGGTCAGCCCCAGCATTTT | TRBV30 | - | TRBJ1-5 | TRBD1